Reported below is one T cell receptor (beta chain). Its cognate antigen is unknown. These data originate in a study of cytomegalovirus exposure and HLA in healthy donors. Germline V gene lookup returns CDR1 MDHEN and CDR2 SYDVKM. V was cut by 2 bases and J by 6 bases, with 16 bases left in between. The CDR3 spans 15 residues. Study conclusions and caveats: Most sequenced TCRs were rare (though some public TCRs occurred in many donors). Beyond CMV serostatus, there was no information to go on about immune exposure. The authors later linked a missense DCLRE1C variant to TCR beta V- and J-gene trimming.

Researchers ran the PCR with 60 Vbeta and 13 Jbeta primers. Libraries were prepared by immunoSEQ multiplex PCR; TCRdb keeps only in-frame clonotypes and omits some of them. The data hold roughly 98,000 clones, with over 60% observed a single time. Sequenced input: PBMCs. This sequence originates from a female donor in good health and CMV-seronegative. The chain is built from TRBV28 and TRBJ1-2, with D tentatively TRBD1 (5 bases). CDR3 bases: TGTGCCAGCAGTTTAGGTTTTCAGGGTATGAATGGCTACACCTTC. This encodes CASSLGFQGMNGYTF.